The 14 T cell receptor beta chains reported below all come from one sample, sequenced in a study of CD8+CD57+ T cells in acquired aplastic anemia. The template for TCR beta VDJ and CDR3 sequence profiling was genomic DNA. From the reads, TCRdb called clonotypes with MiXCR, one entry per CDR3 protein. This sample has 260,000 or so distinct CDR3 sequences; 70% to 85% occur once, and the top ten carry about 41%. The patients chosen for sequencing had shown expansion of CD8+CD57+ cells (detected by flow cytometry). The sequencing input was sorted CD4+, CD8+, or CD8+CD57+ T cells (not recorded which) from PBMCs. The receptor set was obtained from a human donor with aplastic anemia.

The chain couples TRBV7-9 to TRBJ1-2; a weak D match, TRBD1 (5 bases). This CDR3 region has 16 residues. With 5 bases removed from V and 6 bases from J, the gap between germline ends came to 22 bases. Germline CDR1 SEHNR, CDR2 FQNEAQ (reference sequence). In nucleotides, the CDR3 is TGTGCCAGCAGCCACGGGGGAACAGAGGCAGTGAATGGCTACACCTTC. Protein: CASSHGGTEAVNGYTF.

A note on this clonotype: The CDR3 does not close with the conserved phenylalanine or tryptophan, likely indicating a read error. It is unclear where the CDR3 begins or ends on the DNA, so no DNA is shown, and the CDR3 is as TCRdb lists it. CDR3 in amino acids: CASSDDSGRQETQYL. The chain employs TRBV10-2 and TRBJ2-5; TRBD1, the D gene given by the table, was not confirmed from the DNA. The CDR3 extends over 15 residues, inclusive of both ends. Germline loops: CDR1 WSHSY, CDR2 SAAADI.

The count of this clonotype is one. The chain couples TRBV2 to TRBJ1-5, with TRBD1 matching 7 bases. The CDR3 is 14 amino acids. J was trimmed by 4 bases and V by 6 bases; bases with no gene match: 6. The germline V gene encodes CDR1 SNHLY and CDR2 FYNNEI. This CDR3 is CASSLADRNQPQHF. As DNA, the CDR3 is TGTGCCAGCAGCTTGGCGGACAGGAATCAGCCCCAGCATTTT. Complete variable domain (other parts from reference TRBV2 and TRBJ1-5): EPEVTQTPSHQVTQMGQEVILRCVPISNHLYFYWYRQILGQKVEFLVSFYNNEISEKSEIFDDQFSVERPDGSNFTLKIRSTKLEDSAMYFCASSLADRNQPQHFGDGTRLSIL.

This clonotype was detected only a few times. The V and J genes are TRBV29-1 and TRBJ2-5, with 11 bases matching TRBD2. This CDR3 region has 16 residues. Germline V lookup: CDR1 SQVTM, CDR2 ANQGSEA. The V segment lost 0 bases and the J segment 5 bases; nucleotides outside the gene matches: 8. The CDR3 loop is CSVEDPTSGSVETQYF. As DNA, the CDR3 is TGCAGCGTTGAAGACCCAACTAGCGGGAGTGTTGAGACCCAGTACTTC.

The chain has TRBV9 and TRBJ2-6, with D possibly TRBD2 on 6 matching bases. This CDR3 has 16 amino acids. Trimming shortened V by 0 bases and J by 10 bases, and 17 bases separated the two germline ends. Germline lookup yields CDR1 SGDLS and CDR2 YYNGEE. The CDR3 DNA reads TGTGCCAGCAGCGTAGGGGGTAGCTACGGGGGAAACGTCCTGACTTTC. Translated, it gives CASSVGGSYGGNVLTF.

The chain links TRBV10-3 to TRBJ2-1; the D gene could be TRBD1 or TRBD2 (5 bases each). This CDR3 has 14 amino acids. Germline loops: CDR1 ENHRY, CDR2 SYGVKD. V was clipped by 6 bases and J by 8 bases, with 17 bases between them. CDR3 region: CAIRGDGHPYEQFF. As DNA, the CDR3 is TGTGCCATCAGGGGGGACGGCCACCCGTATGAGCAGTTCTTC.

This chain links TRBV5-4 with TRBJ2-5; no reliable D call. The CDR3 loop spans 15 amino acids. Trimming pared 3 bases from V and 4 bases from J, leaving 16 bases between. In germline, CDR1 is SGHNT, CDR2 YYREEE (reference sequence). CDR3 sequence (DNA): TGTGCCAGCAGCTCCAGAGATACGTGGGGAGAGACCCAGTACTTC. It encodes CASSSRDTWGETQYF.

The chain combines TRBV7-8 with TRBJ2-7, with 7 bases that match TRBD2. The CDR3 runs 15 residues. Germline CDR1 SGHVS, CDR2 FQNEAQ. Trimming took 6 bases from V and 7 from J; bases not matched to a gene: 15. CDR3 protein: CASRSSGGPHQEQYF. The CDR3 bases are TGTGCCAGCAGGTCTAGCGGAGGTCCGCATCAGGAGCAGTACTTC.

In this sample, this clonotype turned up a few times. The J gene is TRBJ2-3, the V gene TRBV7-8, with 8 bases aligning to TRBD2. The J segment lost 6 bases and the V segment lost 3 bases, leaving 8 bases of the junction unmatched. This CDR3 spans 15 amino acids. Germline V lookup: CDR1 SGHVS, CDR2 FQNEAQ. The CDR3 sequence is CASSFKAGGPDTQYF. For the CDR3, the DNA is TGTGCCAGCAGCTTCAAGGCGGGAGGTCCCGATACGCAGTATTTT.

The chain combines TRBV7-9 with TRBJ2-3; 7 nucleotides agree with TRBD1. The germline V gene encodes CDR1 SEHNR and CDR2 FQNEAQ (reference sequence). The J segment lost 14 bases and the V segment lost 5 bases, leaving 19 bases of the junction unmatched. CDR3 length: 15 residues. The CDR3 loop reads CASSPWDSYEQYLYF. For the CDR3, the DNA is TGTGCCAGCAGCCCCTGGGACAGCTACGAGCAGTACTTGTATTTT.

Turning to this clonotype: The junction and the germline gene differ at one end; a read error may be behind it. CDR3 amino acids: CASSPTCGGGEYGYTF. The CDR3 nucleotides read TGTGCTAGCAGCCCAACGTGCGGCGGGGGGGAGTATGGCTACACCTTC. This chain uses TRBV7-7 with TRBJ1-2; tentative D call: TRBD1 (5 bases). CDR3 length: 16 amino acids. CDR1 is SSHAT and CDR2 is FNYEAQ in the germline V gene (reference sequence).

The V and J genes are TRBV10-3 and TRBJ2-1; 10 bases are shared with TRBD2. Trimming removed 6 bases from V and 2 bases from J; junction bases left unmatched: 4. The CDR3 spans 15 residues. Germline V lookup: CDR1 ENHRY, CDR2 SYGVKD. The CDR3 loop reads CAIRSSGGAYNEQFF. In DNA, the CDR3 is TGTGCCATCAGGTCCAGCGGGGGGGCCTACAATGAGCAGTTCTTC.

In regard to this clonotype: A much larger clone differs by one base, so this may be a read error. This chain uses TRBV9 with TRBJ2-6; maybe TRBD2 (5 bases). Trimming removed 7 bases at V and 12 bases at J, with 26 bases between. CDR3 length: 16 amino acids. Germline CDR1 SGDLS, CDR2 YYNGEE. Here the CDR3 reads CASGGAGNNQYFVLTF. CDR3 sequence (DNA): TGTGCCAGCGGAGGAGCTGGGAACAATCAGTACTTCGTCCTGACTTTC.

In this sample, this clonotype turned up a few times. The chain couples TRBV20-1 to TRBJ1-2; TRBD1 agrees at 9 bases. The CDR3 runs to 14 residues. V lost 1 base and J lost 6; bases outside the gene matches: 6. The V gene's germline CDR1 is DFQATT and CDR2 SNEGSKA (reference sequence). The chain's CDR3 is CSARVPDRGNGYTF. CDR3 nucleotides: TGCAGTGCTAGAGTCCCGGACAGGGGAAATGGCTACACCTTC.